This section outlines one T cell receptor beta chain sequence together with its context. The entry originates in a study of cytomegalovirus exposure and HLA in healthy donors. Repertoires were generated with immunoSEQ multiplex PCR, while TCRdb's copy carries only in-frame clones and drops some. The sample has under 95,000 clones, approximately 90% seen once. Germline CDR1 reads SNHLY; CDR2 reads FYNNEI. V lost 3 bases, J lost 5 bases, and 13 bases lay in between. CDR3 length: 14 amino acids. The sample comprised PBMCs. The sequence was collected from a man aged 30 to 39 in good health and CMV-seronegative. The chain is built from TRBV2 and TRBJ2-5; D may be TRBD1 (5 bases). CDR3 nucleotide sequence: TGTGCCAGCAGTGATGGGCAGGGCTGGGAGACCCAGTACTTC. This translates into CASSDGQGWETQYF.